What follows are 17 T cell receptor beta chains derived from one specimen sequenced in a study of technical replicates of blood from a handful of donors. The table came from immunoSEQ multiplex PCR; TCRdb's copy has only in-frame clones and leaves some out. The data hold around 90,000 clones, with just under 95% observed a single time. The sequenced sample consisted of T cells isolated from PBMCs. Receptors were obtained from a human donor in good health.

This clone was recorded a few times. CDR3 residues: CASGTIYSNQPQHF. The CDR3 region has the DNA TGTGCCAGCGGGACTATTTATAGCAATCAGCCCCAGCATTTT. The chain combines TRBV6-1 with TRBJ1-5; possibly TRBD1 for D (5 bases). V was pared by 8 bases and J by 0 bases, with 11 bases between. CDR3 length: 14 residues. Germline lookup yields CDR1 MNHNS and CDR2 SASEGT.

This sequence joins TRBV7-3 and TRBJ2-3; D is possibly TRBD1 (5 bases). CDR3 length: 14 residues. The V gene's germline CDR1 is SGHTA and CDR2 FQGTGA. Deletions cut 3 bases from V and 2 bases from J, with 9 bases between. The CDR3 loop reads CASSLRQNTDTQYF. The DNA of the CDR3 is TGTGCCAGCAGCTTGAGACAGAACACAGATACGCAGTATTTT.

The genes are TRBV5-1 and TRBJ2-7, with 9 bases aligning to TRBD1. V shed 3 bases, J shed 4 bases, and the junction held 14 bases outside the gene matches. CDR1 is SGHRS and CDR2 is YFSETQ in the germline V gene. This CDR3 has 17 residues. The DNA of the CDR3 is TGCGCCAGCAGCTACCCTCCAGGATGGACAGGGGTTTACGAGCAGTACTTC. As protein: CASSYPPGWTGVYEQYF. The complete variable domain, with remaining parts taken from reference TRBV5-1 and TRBJ2-7, reads KAGVTQTPRYLIKTRGQQVTLSCSPISGHRSVSWYQQTPGQGLQFLFEYFSETQRNKGNFPGRFSGRQFSNSRSEMNVSTLELGDSALYLCASSYPPGWTGVYEQYFGPGTRLTVT.

The chain couples TRBV5-1 to TRBJ2-5, with TRBD1 identical over 8 bases. The CDR3 length is 13 residues. The ends lost 3 bases at V and 6 bases at J; junction bases unmatched: 4. Germline CDR1 SGHRS, CDR2 YFSETQ. The CDR3 loop is CASSSRTGQTQYF. The CDR3 nucleotides are TGCGCCAGCAGCTCCCGGACAGGGCAGACCCAGTACTTC.

The rearrangement uses TRBV28 and TRBJ2-7; 7 bases match TRBD1. CDR3 length equals 15 residues. Germline V gene sequence: CDR1 MDHEN, CDR2 SYDVKM. Trimming cost V 7 bases and J 3 bases; bases outside gene matches: 12. The CDR3 DNA reads TGTGCCAGCACCGTGGAGGCAGGGGGTAACTACGAGCAGTACTTC. Translating it yields CASTVEAGGNYEQYF.

This chain's CDR3 is CASSLYDPGIFSNQPQHF. Here the CDR3 DNA reads TGTGCCAGCAGTTTGTATGACCCCGGGATCTTTAGCAATCAGCCCCAGCATTTT. The chain employs TRBV27 and TRBJ1-5; D is uncertain. This CDR3 is built from 18 residues. Trimming removed 3 bases from V and 0 bases from J, with 18 bases in between. Germline lookup yields CDR1 MNHEY and CDR2 SMNVEV (reference sequence).

The rearrangement joins TRBV15 to TRBJ1-2; 7 bases match TRBD1. The V and J ends lost 5 bases and 7 bases, in that order; junction bases with no gene match: 13. CDR1 is LNHNV, CDR2 YYDKDF, per germline (reference sequence). CDR3 size: 15 residues. The CDR3 bases are TGTGCCACCAGCCTAAGGACAGGCAGAATGGGTGGCTACACCTTC. Encoded protein: CATSLRTGRMGGYTF.

This clone was recorded once. The V and J genes are TRBV7-2 and TRBJ2-3; a possible D gene is TRBD2 (6 bases). Germline lookup yields CDR1 SGHTA and CDR2 FQGNSA. The V and J ends lost 2 bases and 2 bases respectively, with 14 bases between them. This CDR3 is built from 16 residues. In DNA, the CDR3 is TGTGCCAGCAGCTTAAGGGACTTCTCATCCACAGATACGCAGTATTTT. It translates to CASSLRDFSSTDTQYF. The entire variable domain, with the rest obtained from reference TRBV7-2 and TRBJ2-3, is as follows: GAGVSQSPSNKVTEKGKDVELRCDPISGHTALYWYRQSLGQGLEFLIYFQGNSAPDKSGLPSDRFSAERTGGSVSTLTIQRTQQEDSAVYLCASSLRDFSSTDTQYFGPGTRLTVL.

The rearrangement links TRBV5-4 to TRBJ1-1; D gene unclear. The CDR3 length is 13 residues. The V gene's germline CDR1 is SGHNT and CDR2 YYREEE (reference sequence). With 5 bases removed from V and 3 bases from J, the gap between germline ends came to 11 bases. The CDR3 reads CASSFDSYTEAFF. For the CDR3, the DNA is TGTGCCAGCAGTTTCGACTCCTACACTGAAGCTTTCTTT.

As DNA, the CDR3 is TGTGCCAGCAGCGTAGAAGACAGGAACACCGGGGAGCTGTTTTTT. It is translated as CASSVEDRNTGELFF. The chain couples TRBV9 to TRBJ2-2, with D perhaps TRBD1 (5 bases). There are 15 residues in the CDR3. Germline CDR1 SGDLS, CDR2 YYNGEE. The V end lost 0 bases, the J end lost 1 base, and 7 bases lay between the germline ends.

This chain links TRBV5-4 with TRBJ2-4; TRBD1 aligns across 9 bases. The V gene's germline CDR1 is SGHNT and CDR2 YYREEE (reference sequence). J gave up 8 bases and V 3 bases, and 6 bases lay outside the gene matches. The CDR3 spans 14 residues. This CDR3 reads CASSSDRGGDIQYF. In DNA form, the CDR3 reads TGTGCCAGCAGCTCGGACAGGGGTGGAGACATTCAGTACTTC.

This clone was seen a single time. J is TRBJ2-7 and V is TRBV4-1; no clear D gene. In germline, CDR1 is MGHRA, CDR2 YSYEKL. This CDR3 has 13 residues. The V gene lost 5 bases and the J gene lost 0 bases, with 8 bases spanning the gap. In nucleotides, the CDR3 is TGCGCCAGCAGCGGCCCTAGCTCCTACGAGCAGTACTTC. As protein: CASSGPSSYEQYF.

This chain links TRBV5-1 with TRBJ1-2, with D possibly matching TRBD1 (5 bases). This CDR3 is built from 13 residues. The germline V and J ends were trimmed by 1 base and 7 bases, with 11 bases remaining between them. Germline-derived CDR1 and CDR2 are SGHRS and YFSETQ. The CDR3: CASSLSTQGGYTF. In DNA form, the CDR3 reads TGCGCCAGCAGCTTGTCCACTCAGGGTGGCTACACCTTC.

J is TRBJ1-5 and V is TRBV7-9; D may be TRBD1 (5 bases). The CDR3 loop spans 15 amino acids. Germline lookup yields CDR1 SEHNR and CDR2 FQNEAQ (reference sequence). V was cut by 1 base and J by 3 bases, with 10 bases left in between. The CDR3 DNA sequence: TGTGCCAGCAGCTTAGGTGGGGGGACCAATCAGCCCCAGCATTTT. Protein product: CASSLGGGTNQPQHF.

The rearrangement links TRBV2 to TRBJ1-4, with 7 bases matching TRBD1. Germline V CDR1 and CDR2: SNHLY, FYNNEI. This CDR3 comprises 21 residues. V shed 2 bases and J 8 bases; nucleotides not matched to a gene: 26. As DNA, the CDR3 is TGTGCCAGCAGTGAAATCCCCGGACGGACAGGCTATTCTGTTCTCGTCGAAAAACTGTTTTTT. It specifies CASSEIPGRTGYSVLVEKLFF.

This clone was observed once. This sequence joins TRBV28 and TRBJ2-7; 7 bases map to TRBD1. V lost 8 bases to trimming and J lost 6 bases; unmatched junction nucleotides: 7. Germline V gene data show CDR1 as MDHEN and CDR2 as SYDVKM. This CDR3 comprises 12 residues. For the CDR3, the DNA is TGTGCCAGCCCTGACAGGGCCGGCGAGCAGTACTTC. It specifies CASPDRAGEQYF. The whole variable domain, remainder taken from reference TRBV28 and TRBJ2-7, is DVKVTQSSRYLVKRTGEKVFLECVQDMDHENMFWYRQDPGLGLRLIYFSYDVKMKEKGDIPEGYSVSREKKERFSLILESASTNQTSMYLCASPDRAGEQYFGPGTRLTVT.

The rearrangement joins TRBV2 to TRBJ2-5, with TRBD1 matching over 8 bases. The CDR3 consists of 17 residues. CDR1 is SNHLY, CDR2 FYNNEI, per germline. The V gene end was trimmed by 2 bases and the J gene end by 2 bases; junction bases not matched to a gene: 10. CDR3 residues: CASSEIGDRGAQETQYF. The CDR3 nucleotides are TGTGCCAGCAGTGAAATTGGTGACAGGGGTGCACAAGAGACCCAGTACTTC.